A selection of T cell receptor beta chains follows, all from one sample in a study of blood T cell repertoires in COVID-19. TCRdb's table, derived via immunoSEQ multiplex PCR, lists solely in-frame clones and lacks some. Of about 150,000 clones in the sample, about 80% were seen once. The specimen sequenced was peripheral blood. These receptors came from a man between 65 and 85 years old with active or convalescent COVID-19. Both conserved end residues are part of each CDR3. D genes are given only for firm matches. The size field is filled for only some rows; it gives once, few, many or a size class.

clone size,V gene,D gene,J gene,CDR3 protein,CDR3 DNA
NA,TRBV20-1,NA,TRBJ2-5,CSASKTSQETQYF,TGCAGTGCAAGTAAGACTAGTCAAGAGACCCAGTACTTC
once,TRBV4-1,NA,TRBJ1-2,CASSQGSARAQAGYTF,TGCGCCAGCAGCCAAGGTTCAGCCAGGGCCCAAGCTGGCTACACCTTC
NA,TRBV10-3,NA,TRBJ1-3,CAISDGLYSGNTIYF,TGTGCCATCAGTGATGGACTGTACTCTGGAAACACCATATATTTT
NA,TRBV4-3,TRBD2,TRBJ2-1,CASSPRTSGRASRDNEQFF,TGCGCCAGCAGCCCGCGGACTAGCGGGAGGGCCAGTCGGGACAATGAGCAGTTCTTC
NA,TRBV18,TRBD1,TRBJ1-1,CASSPGQGANTEAFF,TGTGCCAGCTCACCTGGACAGGGTGCGAACACTGAAGCTTTCTTT
NA,TRBV14,TRBD2,TRBJ2-1,CASSPRLAPRLSNEQFF,TGTGCCAGCAGCCCGAGACTAGCCCCCCGGTTATCCAATGAGCAGTTCTTC
once,TRBV13,TRBD2,TRBJ2-7,CASSFNGRAYEQYF,TGTGCCAGCAGCTTTAATGGGAGGGCCTACGAGCAGTACTTC
few,TRBV27,NA,TRBJ2-1,CASNRGMGYNEQFF,TGTGCCAGCAACCGGGGTATGGGCTACAATGAGCAGTTCTTC
few,TRBV15,TRBD2,TRBJ2-5,CATSLAGVLETQYF,TGTGCCACCAGCCTAGCGGGAGTATTGGAGACCCAGTACTTC
NA,TRBV20-1,NA,TRBJ2-7,CSARDPYEQYF,TGCAGTGCTAGAGATCCTTACGAGCAGTACTTC
NA,TRBV7-8,TRBD2,TRBJ2-7,CASSFGLAGGEQYF,TGTGCCAGCAGCTTCGGACTAGCGGGAGGCGAGCAGTACTTC
NA,TRBV27,NA,TRBJ1-5,CATGTGGLNQPQHF,TGTGCCACCGGCACGGGGGGACTCAATCAGCCCCAGCATTTT
NA,TRBV5-4,NA,TRBJ2-1,CASSGGSSGHDNEQFF,TGTGCCAGCAGCGGGGGATCGAGCGGGCACGACAATGAGCAGTTCTTC
NA,TRBV15,TRBD2,TRBJ2-2,CATSRGLAGTPGTGELFF,TGTGCCACCAGCAGGGGACTAGCGGGGACTCCGGGCACCGGGGAGCTGTTTTTT
NA,TRBV6-5,NA,TRBJ2-7,CASSYSTHYYEQYF,TGTGCCAGCAGTTACTCGACTCACTACTACGAGCAGTACTTC
NA,TRBV7-6,NA,TRBJ2-2,CASSLVPAGSTGELFF,TGTGCCAGCAGCTTAGTACCCGCAGGGTCGACCGGGGAGCTGTTTTTT
NA,TRBV6-5,NA,TRBJ2-5,CASSYGQGETQYF,TGTGCCAGCAGTTACGGCCAGGGGGAGACCCAGTACTTC
once,TRBV7-6,NA,TRBJ2-5,CASSLIGLGETQYF,TGTGCCAGCAGCTTAATCGGCCTCGGGGAGACCCAGTACTTC
NA,TRBV18,NA,TRBJ2-2,CASSTGLMTRELFF,TGTGCCAGCTCGACCGGACTCATGACCAGGGAGCTGTTTTTT
NA,TRBV5-6,NA,TRBJ1-2,CASSFQGLGYTF,TGTGCCAGCAGTTTCCAGGGGCTTGGCTACACCTTC
few,TRBV7-2,NA,TRBJ1-5,CASSSGTYSNQPQHF,TGTGCCAGCAGCTCCGGGACATATAGCAATCAGCCCCAGCATTTT
NA,TRBV27,NA,TRBJ1-2,CASSSSGVAGYTF,TGTGCCAGCAGTTCCTCGGGGGTGGCTGGCTACACCTTC
NA,TRBV10-3,NA,TRBJ2-2,CAISDSGELFF,TGTGCCATCAGTGACTCCGGGGAGCTGTTTTTT
NA,TRBV19,NA,TRBJ1-2,CASSYTTTNYGYTF,TGTGCCAGTAGTTATACGACTACTAACTATGGCTACACCTTC
NA,TRBV7-2,NA,TRBJ2-5,CASLKGPQETQYF,TGTGCCAGCCTAAAGGGGCCTCAAGAGACCCAGTACTTC
NA,TRBV28,TRBD1,TRBJ1-5,CASKKGGSGQPQHF,TGTGCCAGCAAAAAAGGGGGCTCGGGGCAGCCCCAGCATTTT
many,TRBV10-2,TRBD1,TRBJ2-1,CASSDSQGVWNEQFF,TGCGCCAGCAGTGACAGCCAGGGGGTGTGGAATGAGCAGTTCTTC
NA,TRBV5-1,TRBD2,TRBJ2-5,CASSMEGSGSLGETQYF,TGCGCCAGCAGCATGGAGGGTAGCGGGAGCTTGGGAGAGACCCAGTACTTC
NA,TRBV27,NA,TRBJ1-4,CASSLFGGARDEKLFF,TGTGCCAGCAGTTTATTCGGTGGGGCGAGAGATGAAAAACTGTTTTTT
NA,TRBV5-1,NA,TRBJ2-7,CASRRDRAYEQYF,TGCGCCAGCAGGAGAGACAGAGCCTACGAGCAGTACTTC
NA,TRBV9,TRBD1,TRBJ1-2,CASSTTGGAIGYTF,TGTGCCAGCAGCACGACAGGGGGCGCGATCGGCTACACCTTC
NA,TRBV10-2,TRBD2,TRBJ2-5,CASTRTSGSQETQYF,TGCGCCAGCACGAGGACTAGCGGGAGTCAAGAGACCCAGTACTTC
NA,TRBV15,NA,TRBJ1-2,CATSPQASRGYGYTF,TGTGCCACCAGCCCCCAGGCCAGCAGGGGCTATGGCTACACCTTC
NA,TRBV18,NA,TRBJ1-5,CASSSTVRSNQPQHF,TGTGCCAGCTCATCGACAGTCAGGAGCAATCAGCCCCAGCATTTT
NA,TRBV18,NA,TRBJ2-7,CASSPPGRGEQYF,TGTGCCAGCTCACCACCGGGTCGGGGCGAGCAGTACTTC
few,TRBV7-8,NA,TRBJ1-5,CASSLEGAQARRQPQHF,TGTGCCAGCAGCTTAGAGGGTGCACAGGCCCGGCGTCAGCCCCAGCATTTT
NA,TRBV6-6,TRBD2,TRBJ2-5,CASSPGLAETQYF,TGTGCCAGCAGTCCGGGACTAGCTGAGACCCAGTACTTC
NA,TRBV5-1,TRBD1,TRBJ2-1,CASSMGQNNEQFF,TGCGCCAGCAGCATGGGACAGAACAATGAGCAGTTCTTC
NA,TRBV5-3,NA,TRBJ1-2,CARSHKAGDANYGYTF,TGTGCCAGAAGCCACAAGGCGGGAGACGCTAACTATGGCTACACCTTC
NA,TRBV9,TRBD1,TRBJ2-5,CASSARQGETQYF,TGTGCCAGCAGCGCCCGACAGGGCGAGACCCAGTACTTC
few,TRBV30,TRBD1,TRBJ2-7,CAWRRAGGREQYF,TGTGCCTGGAGAAGGGCAGGGGGCCGCGAGCAGTACTTC
NA,TRBV28,NA,TRBJ1-5,CASSPPGPQHF,TGTGCCAGCAGTCCGCCGGGACCCCAGCATTTT
NA,TRBV10-3,NA,TRBJ2-5,CAISLTGAGETQYF,TGTGCCATCAGCTTAACAGGGGCGGGGGAGACCCAGTACTTC
NA,TRBV15,NA,TRBJ1-6,CATSRLRGWNSPLHF,TGTGCCACCAGCAGGCTCAGAGGGTGGAATTCACCCCTCCACTTT
NA,TRBV6-2/TRBV6-3,NA,TRBJ2-6,CASSPIPSSGANVLTF,TGTGCCAGCAGTCCCATACCGAGCTCTGGGGCCAACGTCCTGACTTTC
NA,TRBV5-1,TRBD1,TRBJ2-6,CASSSRDRGVAGANVLTF,TGCGCCAGCAGCTCCCGGGACAGGGGAGTAGCTGGGGCCAACGTCCTGACTTTC
NA,TRBV7-6,NA,TRBJ2-7,CASSYGPGYEQYF,TGTGCCAGCAGCTACGGACCGGGGTACGAGCAGTACTTC
NA,TRBV7-6,NA,TRBJ2-3,CASSLLRVSTDTQYF,TGTGCCAGCAGCTTATTGCGAGTTAGCACAGATACGCAGTATTTT
NA,TRBV15,TRBD1,TRBJ2-7,CATSRGLTGWLDYEQYF,TGTGCCACCAGCAGAGGGTTGACAGGGTGGTTGGACTACGAGCAGTACTTC
NA,TRBV19,TRBD1,TRBJ1-6,CASREDRVSPLHF,TGTGCCAGCCGAGAGGACAGGGTCTCACCCCTCCACTTT
few,TRBV4-3,NA,TRBJ1-4,CASSQAGTLNEKLFF,TGCGCCAGCAGCCAAGCCGGGACACTTAATGAAAAACTGTTTTTT